The 31 T cell receptor beta chains given below trace back to one sample, sequenced in a study of cytomegalovirus exposure and HLA in healthy donors. PCR employed 60 Vbeta and 13 Jbeta primers. Clones were sequenced by immunoSEQ multiplex PCR, and TCRdb holds only the in-frame ones, with some missing. The sample holds some 220,000 clones, about 89% seen once. Source material: PBMCs. These TCRs come from a woman aged 18-35 years in good health and CMV-seronegative.

V is TRBV27 and J is TRBJ1-1, with D perhaps matching TRBD1 (6 bases). The CDR3 runs to 14 residues. CDR1 and CDR2 from the germline V gene are MNHEY and SMNVEV (reference sequence). The germline V and J ends were trimmed by 6 bases and 5 bases, with 16 bases remaining between them. The CDR3 reads CASRFTGWGTEAFF. In DNA, the CDR3 is TGTGCCAGCAGATTCACAGGGTGGGGGACTGAAGCTTTCTTT.

The chain uses TRBV5-1 and TRBJ2-1; D perhaps matches TRBD2 (5 bases). Trimming shortened V by 4 bases and J by 9 bases, and 20 bases separated the two germline ends. The CDR3 length is 15 residues. The V gene's germline CDR1 is SGHRS and CDR2 YFSETQ. CDR3 coding DNA: TGCGCCAGCAGCCAGGAGTCGCCCTCCGGAGGTGAGCAGTTCTTC. This translates into CASSQESPSGGEQFF.

The rearrangement joins TRBV5-1 to TRBJ2-7, with TRBD1 identical over 9 bases. J lost 3 bases, V lost 1 base, and 11 bases had no gene match. CDR1 and CDR2 (germline): SGHRS, YFSETQ. The CDR3 runs 17 residues. For the CDR3, the DNA is TGCGCCAGCAGCTTGAATCCAGGGACAGGGATTGGCTACGAGCAGTACTTC. Translated: CASSLNPGTGIGYEQYF. Supplemented by reference TRBV5-1 and TRBJ2-7, the full variable domain reads KAGVTQTPRYLIKTRGQQVTLSCSPISGHRSVSWYQQTPGQGLQFLFEYFSETQRNKGNFPGRFSGRQFSNSRSEMNVSTLELGDSALYLCASSLNPGTGIGYEQYFGPGTRLTVT.

This sequence joins TRBV7-8 and TRBJ1-2; no clear D. This CDR3 is 15 amino acids long. V dropped 6 bases and J dropped 5 bases, with 19 bases sitting between them. CDR1 and CDR2 from the germline V gene are SGHVS and FQNEAQ. Here the CDR3 reads CASSFGPDLRYGYTF. In DNA, the CDR3 is TGTGCCAGCAGTTTTGGCCCGGACTTACGGTATGGCTACACCTTC. Drawing the rest from reference TRBV7-8 and TRBJ1-2, the complete variable domain is GAGVSQSPRYKVAKRGQDVALRCDPISGHVSLFWYQQALGQGPEFLTYFQNEAQLDKSGLPSDRFFAERPEGSVSTLKIQRTQQEDSAVYLCASSFGPDLRYGYTFGSGTRLTVV.

This chain links TRBV27 with TRBJ1-4, with TRBD1 matching 8 bases. The germline V gene has CDR1 MNHEY and CDR2 SMNVEV (reference sequence). After removal of 0 bases from V and 8 bases from J, the junction contained 5 bases not matched to a gene. CDR3 length: 15 residues. CDR3 amino acids: CASSLSGQAPEKLFF. In DNA form, the CDR3 reads TGTGCCAGCAGTTTATCGGGACAGGCTCCCGAAAAACTGTTTTTT.

This chain uses TRBV2 with TRBJ1-5, with TRBD1 identical over 8 bases. V lost 2 bases and J lost 7; bases outside the gene matches: 10. The length of the CDR3 is 16 residues. Germline V gene lookup returns CDR1 SNHLY and CDR2 FYNNEI. CDR3 protein: CASSEYPRGLEQPQHF. In DNA form, the CDR3 reads TGTGCCAGCAGTGAATATCCCAGGGGGCTTGAGCAGCCCCAGCATTTT.

The chain employs TRBV10-1 and TRBJ2-7; 9 bases are a match to TRBD1. CDR1 is WNHNN and CDR2 is SYGVQD in the germline V gene (reference sequence). The J segment lost 0 bases and the V segment lost 0 bases, leaving 3 bases of the junction unmatched. This CDR3 region has 16 residues. CDR3 coding DNA: TGCGCCAGCAGTGAGTCAGGGACAGGGAGCTCCTACGAGCAGTACTTC. This codes for CASSESGTGSSYEQYF.

For the CDR3, the DNA is TGTGCCAGCAGCTTGCTGGGGGCAGGTAACACTGAAGCTTTCTTT. It is translated as CASSLLGAGNTEAFF. The rearrangement uses TRBV7-2 and TRBJ1-1; a weak D match, TRBD1 (6 bases). The germline V gene has CDR1 SGHTA and CDR2 FQGNSA. The CDR3 runs 15 residues. V was cut by 3 bases and J by 2 bases, with 13 bases left in between. Looking up the rest from reference TRBV7-2 and TRBJ1-1 gives the full variable domain: GAGVSQSPSNKVTEKGKDVELRCDPISGHTALYWYRQSLGQGLEFLIYFQGNSAPDKSGLPSDRFSAERTGGSVSTLTIQRTQQEDSAVYLCASSLLGAGNTEAFFGQGTRLTVV.

This chain connects TRBV25-1 to TRBJ1-4, with TRBD1 as a possible D gene (5 bases). The germline CDR1 and CDR2 sequences are MGHDK and SYGVNS. Trimming removed 2 bases from V and 4 bases from J, with 14 bases in between. CDR3 length: 16 residues. The DNA of the CDR3 is TGTGCCAGCAGTGAAGGGGCGGGGGTCCTTAATGAAAAACTGTTTTTT. Translating it yields CASSEGAGVLNEKLFF.

The chain links TRBV15 to TRBJ2-1; unclear D gene. This CDR3 contains 15 residues. CDR1 and CDR2 from the germline V gene are LNHNV and YYDKDF (reference sequence). Trimming took 1 base from V and 0 from J, leaving 7 bases between them. CDR3 DNA sequence: TGTGCCACCAGCAGAGGCTCGAGCTCCTACAATGAGCAGTTCTTC. Its translation: CATSRGSSSYNEQFF. Drawing the rest from reference TRBV15 and TRBJ2-1, the complete variable domain is DAMVIQNPRYQVTQFGKPVTLSCSQTLNHNVMYWYQQKSSQAPKLLFHYYDKDFNNEADTPDNFQSRRPNTSFCFLDIRSPGLGDTAMYLCATSRGSSSYNEQFFGPGTRLTVL.

This rearrangement joins TRBV19 to TRBJ1-2; D is uncertain. This CDR3 is 14 amino acids long. CDR1 and CDR2 (germline): LNHDA, SQIVND (reference sequence). V lost 6 bases and J 4 bases, leaving 15 bases between the germline ends. This CDR3 reads CASRPAGSGYGYTF. DNA of the CDR3: TGTGCCAGTAGGCCTGCGGGGTCCGGCTATGGCTACACCTTC.

As concerns this clone: The same CDR3 can be traced to other DNA sequences in this sample. The J gene is TRBJ1-1, the V gene TRBV11-2; possibly TRBD1 for D (6 bases). The V gene lost 5 bases and the J gene lost 11 bases, with 18 bases spanning the gap. The CDR3 length is 13 residues. Germline V gives CDR1 SGHAT, CDR2 FQNNGV. In DNA, the CDR3 is TGTGCCAGCAGCCCTAGGCCCGGGCAGGGGGCTTTCTTT. Its protein is CASSPRPGQGAFF.

This rearrangement joins TRBV27 to TRBJ2-7; the D gene is possibly TRBD2 (7 bases). Germline values: CDR1 MNHEY, CDR2 SMNVEV (reference sequence). Trimming took off 6 bases at V and 1 base at J, with 13 bases between the two ends. This CDR3 is built from 14 residues. The CDR3 here is CASRFAGASYEQYF. Here the CDR3 DNA reads TGTGCCAGCAGGTTCGCGGGGGCGTCCTACGAGCAGTACTTC.

This sequence joins TRBV23-1 and TRBJ1-5; TRBD1 is a possible D gene (6 bases). TRBV23-1 is marked as an open reading frame, function uncertain. The CDR3 runs 18 residues. The V end lost 0 bases, the J end lost 10 bases, and 25 bases lay between the germline ends. This chain's CDR3 is CASSQSPFPWGGLGPQHF. CDR3 sequence (DNA): TGCGCCAGCAGTCAATCGCCCTTCCCTTGGGGGGGCCTTGGACCCCAGCATTTT.

The chain links TRBV6-1 to TRBJ1-3; 9 nucleotides match TRBD1. With V trimmed by 7 bases and J by 4 bases, 5 bases remained unmatched. CDR1 is MNHNS, CDR2 SASEGT, per germline. The CDR3 has 14 amino acids. The DNA for the CDR3 is TGTGCCAGCATGGACAGGGGAGTCGGAAACACCATATATTTT. Translation: CASMDRGVGNTIYF.

Notes on this clone: The junction departs from the called germline gene at one end, perhaps through a read error. The chain joins TRBV2 to TRBJ1-3, with D tentatively TRBD1 (5 bases). This CDR3 contains 16 residues. Germline V gene lookup returns CDR1 SNHLY and CDR2 FYNNEI. The CDR3 DNA is TGTGCAAGCATTTGGGGCAGGGCCAACTCTGGAAACACCATATATTTT. This translates into CASIWGRANSGNTIYF.

The genes are TRBV19 and TRBJ2-1; no clear D gene. The germline CDR1 and CDR2 sequences are LNHDA and SQIVND (reference sequence). The length of the CDR3 is 10 residues. V was pared by 8 bases and J by 8 bases, with 7 bases between. The CDR3 loop is CASGSDEQFF. Here the CDR3 DNA reads TGTGCCAGTGGCTCCGATGAGCAGTTCTTC.

The V call is TRBV6-5, the J call TRBJ2-7, with unresolved D. Per germline, CDR1 MNHEY and CDR2 SVGAGI. This CDR3 is built from 16 residues. Trimming shortened V by 0 bases and J by 3 bases, and 15 bases separated the two germline ends. The CDR3 region has the DNA TGTGCCAGCAGTTACTCAATTGGCCAAGTTGACTACGAGCAGTACTTC. Translated, it gives CASSYSIGQVDYEQYF.

The chain is built from TRBV15 and TRBJ2-7, with D hard to call. Looked up from germline, CDR1 is LNHNV and CDR2 is YYDKDF (reference sequence). Trimming stripped 0 bases from V and 7 bases from J, with 10 bases between. The CDR3 runs to 13 residues. CDR3 nucleotide sequence: TGTGCCACCAGCAGAGATCAATATAGAGAGCAGTACTTC. Translation: CATSRDQYREQYF.

The V and J genes are TRBV11-3 and TRBJ2-1, with 14 bases that match TRBD2. The junction had 10 bases not matched to a gene; V was cut back by 2 bases and J by 4 bases. In germline, CDR1 is SGHNT, CDR2 YENEEA. The CDR3 loop spans 19 amino acids. CDR3 DNA: TGTGCCAGCAGCTTAAGCTGGCCGACTAGCGGGAGGGCGTACAATGAGCAGTTCTTC. Amino acid sequence: CASSLSWPTSGRAYNEQFF.

Comments on this clone: This same CDR3 is encoded by further DNA sequences in the sample. This chain links TRBV6-6 with TRBJ1-1; 8 bases match TRBD1. Germline CDR1 MNHNY, CDR2 SVGAGI (reference sequence). The V segment lost 6 bases and the J segment 5 bases; nucleotides outside the gene matches: 8. The CDR3 loop spans 14 amino acids. The chain's CDR3 is CASSYTTGGTEAFF. The CDR3, as DNA: TGTGCCAGCAGCTACACCACAGGGGGAACTGAAGCTTTCTTT.

This clone was seen a single time. The V call is TRBV6-7, the J call TRBJ1-4; 8 bases line up with TRBD1. TRBV6-7 is identified as an open reading frame with a role that is uncertain. V dropped 2 bases and J dropped 8; count of bases not matched to a gene: 7. The CDR3 runs 15 residues. CDR3 sequence: CASSYVRGQGEKLFF. DNA for the CDR3: TGTGCCAGCAGTTACGTCAGGGGGCAGGGGGAAAAACTGTTTTTT.

The rearrangement uses TRBV5-5 and TRBJ2-5, with D perhaps TRBD1 (6 bases). The DNA end is more similar to TRBJ2-7, so the J call may be wrong. Germline lookup yields CDR1 SGHKS and CDR2 YYEKEE (reference sequence). The CDR3 has 16 residues. Written as DNA, the CDR3 is TGTGCCAGCAGCTCCCCGGGGACACACCCATCTTACGAGCAGTACTTC. This sequence encodes CASSSPGTHPSYEQYF.

Comments on this clone: In the same sample, other DNA sequences code for this CDR3. The genes are TRBV29-1 and TRBJ2-3; D is uncertain. Germline assignment: CDR1 SQVTM and CDR2 ANQGSEA. Trimming took 5 bases from V and 1 from J, leaving 4 bases between them. This CDR3 is 11 amino acids long. The CDR3 DNA reads as TGCAGCGTTCGGGGCACAGATACGCAGTATTTT. This gives the protein CSVRGTDTQYF.

This clone was detected once. V usage is TRBV7-2 and J usage is TRBJ2-3; D not certain. Germline CDR1 is SGHTA and CDR2 is FQGNSA. This CDR3 comprises 12 residues. Trimming pared 4 bases from V and 2 bases from J, leaving 4 bases between. Here the CDR3 DNA reads TGTGCCAGCAGCTACTACACAGATACGCAGTATTTT. It is translated as CASSYYTDTQYF.

This clone turned up a few times. The chain combines TRBV4-3 with TRBJ2-3; D possibly corresponds to TRBD2 (6 bases). Germline V gene data show CDR1 as LGHNA and CDR2 as YSLEER. There are 15 residues in the CDR3. Deletions cut 1 base from V and 6 bases from J, with 14 bases between. The CDR3 coding sequence is TGCGCCAGCAGCCAAGGTAGCGGAGCCGTCGATACGCAGTATTTT. It is translated as CASSQGSGAVDTQYF.

This clone was recorded a few times. The chain combines TRBV6-5 with TRBJ1-1, with D perhaps TRBD1 (6 bases). The germline V gene encodes CDR1 MNHEY and CDR2 SVGAGI. The CDR3 is made up of 14 amino acids. Trimming left V 2 bases short and J 5 bases short, with 12 bases between. Written as DNA, the CDR3 is TGTGCCAGCAGTTACGGGGGAAGGGGGACTGAAGCTTTCTTT. Amino acids: CASSYGGRGTEAFF.

This clone has just one count. This chain links TRBV5-1 with TRBJ1-2, with 9 bases identical to TRBD1. The CDR3 has 12 residues. The junction had 1 base not matched to a gene; V was cut back by 3 bases and J by 7 bases. CDR1 SGHRS and CDR2 YFSETQ come from the germline V gene. The CDR3 bases are TGCGCCAGCAGCTCGGGACAGGGTGGCTACACCTTC. It is translated as CASSSGQGGYTF.

The rearrangement uses TRBV10-3 and TRBJ1-3, with D unresolved. The CDR3 covers 15 residues. V lost 0 bases to trimming and J lost 1 base, with 7 bases between them. Germline V lookup: CDR1 ENHRY, CDR2 SYGVKD. CDR3 amino acids: CAISESEGSGNTIYF. CDR3 DNA sequence: TGTGCCATCAGTGAGTCTGAGGGATCTGGAAACACCATATATTTT.

The chain has TRBV7-2 and TRBJ2-7; perhaps TRBD2 as D (5 bases). The CDR3 has 14 amino acids. V was shortened by 5 bases and J by 6 bases, with 17 bases between the two germline ends. Germline V gene lookup returns CDR1 SGHTA and CDR2 FQGNSA. The CDR3 is CASSTGLRGLEQYF. DNA of the CDR3: TGTGCCAGCAGCACGGGCCTTCGAGGGCTCGAGCAGTACTTC.

This chain links TRBV5-1 with TRBJ2-2; TRBD2 aligns across 10 bases. This CDR3 is 16 amino acids long. Germline CDR1 SGHRS, CDR2 YFSETQ. The ends lost 5 bases at V and 5 bases at J; junction bases unmatched: 9. DNA of the CDR3: TGCGCCAGCAGGCTCAGCGGGGGGGCGTTTACCGGGGAGCTGTTTTTT. Translation: CASRLSGGAFTGELFF.